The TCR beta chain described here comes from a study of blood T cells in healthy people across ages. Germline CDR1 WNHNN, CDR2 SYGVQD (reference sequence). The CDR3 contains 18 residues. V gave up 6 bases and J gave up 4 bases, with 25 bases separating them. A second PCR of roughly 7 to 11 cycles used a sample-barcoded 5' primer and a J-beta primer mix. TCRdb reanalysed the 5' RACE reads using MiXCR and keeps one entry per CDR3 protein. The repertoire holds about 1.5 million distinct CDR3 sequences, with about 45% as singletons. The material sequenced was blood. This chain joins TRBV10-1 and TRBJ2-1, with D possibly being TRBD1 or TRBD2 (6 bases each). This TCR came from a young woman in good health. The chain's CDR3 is CASRLARTRTAAYNEQFF. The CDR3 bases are TGCGCCAGCAGACTAGCCCGAACCCGGACAGCTGCTTACAATGAGCAGTTCTTC.